This T cell receptor beta chain was captured in a study of shared clonotypes between healthy human individuals. Data came from immunoSEQ multiplex PCR; TCRdb stores just in-frame clones and leaves some out. The sample includes some 2,000,000 clones, 85% to 95% of them seen just once. This CDR3 contains 19 residues. Germline V CDR1 and CDR2: LNHDA, SQIVND (reference sequence). The trim removed 3 bases at V and 2 bases at J, leaving 16 bases unmatched. Free of recent acute infections or vaccinations, the donors were healthy HIV-negative adults. The V gene is TRBV19, the J gene TRBJ2-4; 7 positions agree with TRBD2. The sequence came from a young man in good health. The sequencing input was naive CD4+ T cells sorted from blood. Subset indicated: CD45RA+ positively selected. CDR3 in DNA: TGTGCCAGTAGTATGTTCAGCGGGATTGTGGCCGGGACCAAAAACATTCAGTACTTC. It codes for CASSMFSGIVAGTKNIQYF.